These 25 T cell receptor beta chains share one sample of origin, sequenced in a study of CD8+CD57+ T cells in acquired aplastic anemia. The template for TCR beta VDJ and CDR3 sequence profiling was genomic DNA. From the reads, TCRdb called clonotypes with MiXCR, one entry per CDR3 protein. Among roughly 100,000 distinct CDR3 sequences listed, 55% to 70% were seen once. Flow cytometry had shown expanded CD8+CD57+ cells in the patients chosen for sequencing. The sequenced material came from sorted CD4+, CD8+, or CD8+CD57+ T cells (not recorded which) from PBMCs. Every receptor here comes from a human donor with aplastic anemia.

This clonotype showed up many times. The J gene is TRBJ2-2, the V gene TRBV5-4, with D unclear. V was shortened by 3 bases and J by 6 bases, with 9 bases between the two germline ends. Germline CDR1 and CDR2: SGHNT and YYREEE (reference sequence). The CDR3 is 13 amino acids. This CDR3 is CASSSVGSGELFF. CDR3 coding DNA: TGTGCCAGCAGCTCCGTGGGATCCGGGGAGCTGTTTTTT.

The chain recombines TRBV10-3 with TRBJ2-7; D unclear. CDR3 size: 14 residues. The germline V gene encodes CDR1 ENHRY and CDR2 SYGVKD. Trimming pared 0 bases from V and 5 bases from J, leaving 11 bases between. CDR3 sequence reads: CAISESRQSNEQYF. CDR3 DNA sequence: TGTGCCATCAGTGAGTCGAGGCAGTCCAACGAGCAGTACTTC.

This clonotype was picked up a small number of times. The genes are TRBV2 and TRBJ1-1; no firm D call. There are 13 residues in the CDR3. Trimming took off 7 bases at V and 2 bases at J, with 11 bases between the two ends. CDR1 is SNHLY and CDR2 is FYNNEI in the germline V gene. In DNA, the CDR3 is TGTGCCAGCAAGTTCCGGGGTAACACTGAAGCTTTCTTT. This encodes CASKFRGNTEAFF.

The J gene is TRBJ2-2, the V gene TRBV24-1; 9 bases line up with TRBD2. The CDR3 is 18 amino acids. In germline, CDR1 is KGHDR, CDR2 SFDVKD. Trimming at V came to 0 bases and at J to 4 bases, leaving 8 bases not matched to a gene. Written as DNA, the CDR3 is TGTGCCACCAGTGATTTGGTAGCGGGAGATTGGAGCACCGGGGAGCTGTTTTTT. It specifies CATSDLVAGDWSTGELFF.

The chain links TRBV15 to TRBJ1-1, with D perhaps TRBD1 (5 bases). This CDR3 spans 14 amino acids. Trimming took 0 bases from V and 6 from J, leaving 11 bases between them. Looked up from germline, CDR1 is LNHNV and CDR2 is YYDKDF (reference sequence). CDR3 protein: CATSRDRGGAEAFF. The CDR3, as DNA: TGTGCCACCAGCAGAGATCGCGGGGGGGCTGAAGCTTTCTTT.

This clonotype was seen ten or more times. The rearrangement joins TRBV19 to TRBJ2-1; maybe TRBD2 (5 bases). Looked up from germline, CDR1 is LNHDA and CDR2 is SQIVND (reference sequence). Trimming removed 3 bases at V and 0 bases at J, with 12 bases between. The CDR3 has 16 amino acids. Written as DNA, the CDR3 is TGTGCCAGTAGTATTTGGGGTACTAGCTCCTACAATGAGCAGTTCTTC. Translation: CASSIWGTSSYNEQFF.

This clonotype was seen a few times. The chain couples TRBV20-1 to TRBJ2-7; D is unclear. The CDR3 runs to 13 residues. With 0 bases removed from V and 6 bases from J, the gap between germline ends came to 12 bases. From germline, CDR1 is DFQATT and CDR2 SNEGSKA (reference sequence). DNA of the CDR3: TGCAGTGCTAGAGAAATCTCTAGAATCGAGCAGTACTTC. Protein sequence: CSAREISRIEQYF.

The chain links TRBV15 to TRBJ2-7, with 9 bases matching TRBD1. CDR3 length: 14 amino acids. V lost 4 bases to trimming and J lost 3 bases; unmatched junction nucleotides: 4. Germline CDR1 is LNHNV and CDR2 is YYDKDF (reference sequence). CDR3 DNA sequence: TGTGCCACCAGCAACTCGGGACAGGGCTACGAGCAGTACTTC. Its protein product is CATSNSGQGYEQYF.

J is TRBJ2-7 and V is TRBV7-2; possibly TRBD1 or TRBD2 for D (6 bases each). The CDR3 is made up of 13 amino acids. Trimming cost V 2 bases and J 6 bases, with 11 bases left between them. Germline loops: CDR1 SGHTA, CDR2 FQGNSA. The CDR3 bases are TGTGCCAGCAGCTTAAGGGGGGCCACCGAGCAGTACTTC. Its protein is CASSLRGATEQYF.

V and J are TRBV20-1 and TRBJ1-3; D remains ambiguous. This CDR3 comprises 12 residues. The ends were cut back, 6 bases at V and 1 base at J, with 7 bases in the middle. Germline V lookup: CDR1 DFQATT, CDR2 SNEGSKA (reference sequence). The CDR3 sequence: CSAVESGNTIYF. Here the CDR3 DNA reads TGCAGTGCGGTCGAGTCTGGAAACACCATATATTTT.

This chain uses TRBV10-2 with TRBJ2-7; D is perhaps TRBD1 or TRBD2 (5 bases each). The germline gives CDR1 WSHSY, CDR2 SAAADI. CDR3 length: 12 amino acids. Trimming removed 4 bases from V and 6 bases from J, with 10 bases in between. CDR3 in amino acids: CASSVGGAEQYF. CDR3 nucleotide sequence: TGCGCCAGCAGTGTTGGGGGAGCCGAGCAGTACTTC.

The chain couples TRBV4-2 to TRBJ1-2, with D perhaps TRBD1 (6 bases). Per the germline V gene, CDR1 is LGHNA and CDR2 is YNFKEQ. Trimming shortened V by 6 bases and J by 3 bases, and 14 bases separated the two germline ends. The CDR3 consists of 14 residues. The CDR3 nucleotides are TGTGCCAGCAGTTGGGGAGGGGGAGACTATGGCTACACCTTC. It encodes CASSWGGGDYGYTF.

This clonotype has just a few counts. The CDR3 nucleotides read TGCAGTGCTAGTAGGGACGAGGTTTGGGAGACCCAGTACTTC. This gives the protein CSASRDEVWETQYF. The chain joins TRBV20-1 to TRBJ2-5; D is perhaps TRBD1 or TRBD2 (5 bases each). V lost 3 bases and J 5 bases, leaving 16 bases between the germline ends. The CDR3 extends over 14 amino acids. Germline assignment: CDR1 DFQATT and CDR2 SNEGSKA (reference sequence).

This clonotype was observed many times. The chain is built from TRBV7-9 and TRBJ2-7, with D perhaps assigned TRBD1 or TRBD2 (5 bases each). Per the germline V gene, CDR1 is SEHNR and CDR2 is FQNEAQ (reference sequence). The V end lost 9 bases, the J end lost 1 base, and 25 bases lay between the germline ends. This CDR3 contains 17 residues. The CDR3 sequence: CARADRRWNWGSYEQYF. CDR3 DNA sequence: TGTGCCAGGGCGGACCGCCGTTGGAACTGGGGGTCCTACGAGCAGTACTTC.

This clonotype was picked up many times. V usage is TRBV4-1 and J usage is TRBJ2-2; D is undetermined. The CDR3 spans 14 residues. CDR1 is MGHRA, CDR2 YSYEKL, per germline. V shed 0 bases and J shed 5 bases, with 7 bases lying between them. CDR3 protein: CASSQDPATGELFF. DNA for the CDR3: TGCGCCAGCAGCCAAGACCCAGCGACCGGGGAGCTGTTTTTT.

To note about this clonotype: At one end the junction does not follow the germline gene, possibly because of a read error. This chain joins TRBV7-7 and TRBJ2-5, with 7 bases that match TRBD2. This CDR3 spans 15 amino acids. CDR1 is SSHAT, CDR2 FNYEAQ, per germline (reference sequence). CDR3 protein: CASSLVAGREETQYF. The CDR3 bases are TGTGCTAGCAGCTTAGTGGCAGGGAGGGAAGAGACCCAGTACTTC.

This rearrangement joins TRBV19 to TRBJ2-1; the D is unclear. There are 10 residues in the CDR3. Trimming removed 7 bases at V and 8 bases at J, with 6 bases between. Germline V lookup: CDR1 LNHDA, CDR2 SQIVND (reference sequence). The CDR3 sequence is CASTGDEQFF. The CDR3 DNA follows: TGTGCCAGTACCGGCGATGAGCAGTTCTTC. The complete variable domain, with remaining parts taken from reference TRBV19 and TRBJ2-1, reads DGGITQSPKYLFRKEGQNVTLSCEQNLNHDAMYWYRQDPGQGLRLIYYSQIVNDFQKGDIAEGYSVSREKKESFPLTVTSAQKNPTAFYLCASTGDEQFFGPGTRLTVL.

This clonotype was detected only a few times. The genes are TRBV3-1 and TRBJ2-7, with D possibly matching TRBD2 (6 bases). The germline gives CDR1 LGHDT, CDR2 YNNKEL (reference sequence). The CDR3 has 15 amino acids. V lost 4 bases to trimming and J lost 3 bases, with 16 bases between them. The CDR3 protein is CASSPGGGRFYEQYF. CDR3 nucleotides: TGTGCCAGCAGCCCCGGGGGAGGCAGATTCTACGAGCAGTACTTC.

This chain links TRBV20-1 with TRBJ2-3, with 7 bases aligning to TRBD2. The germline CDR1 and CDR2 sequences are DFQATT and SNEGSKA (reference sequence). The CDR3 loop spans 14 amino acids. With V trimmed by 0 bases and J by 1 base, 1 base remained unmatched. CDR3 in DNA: TGCAGTGCTAGAGAGGCGGGGGGCACAGATACGCAGTATTTT. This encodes CSAREAGGTDTQYF.

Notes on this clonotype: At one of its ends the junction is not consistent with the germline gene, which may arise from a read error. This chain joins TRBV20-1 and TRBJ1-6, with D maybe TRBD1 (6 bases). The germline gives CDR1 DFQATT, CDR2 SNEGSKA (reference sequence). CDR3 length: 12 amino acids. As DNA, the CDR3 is TGCAGTGCGCGGCAGGGGAATTCACCCCTCCGCTTT. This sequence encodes CSARQGNSPLRF.

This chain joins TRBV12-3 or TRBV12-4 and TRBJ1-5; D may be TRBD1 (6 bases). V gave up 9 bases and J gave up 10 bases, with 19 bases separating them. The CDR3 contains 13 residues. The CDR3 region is CASGGQGLRPQHF. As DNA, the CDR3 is TGTGCCAGTGGGGGGCAGGGATTGCGTCCCCAGCATTTT.

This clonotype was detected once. The CDR3 protein is CSARDRRLYEQYF. CDR3 in DNA: TGCAGTGCTCGGGACAGGAGACTGTACGAGCAGTACTTC. This chain connects TRBV20-1 to TRBJ2-7, with TRBD1 identical over 8 bases. Germline CDR1 is DFQATT and CDR2 is SNEGSKA (reference sequence). The V segment lost 5 bases and the J segment 4 bases; nucleotides outside the gene matches: 7. The CDR3 loop spans 13 amino acids.

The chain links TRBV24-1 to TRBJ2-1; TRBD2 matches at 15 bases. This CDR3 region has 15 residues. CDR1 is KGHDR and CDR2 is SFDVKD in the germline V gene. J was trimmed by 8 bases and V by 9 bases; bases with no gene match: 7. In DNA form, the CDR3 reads TGTGCCACCGGCTCGGGGACTAGCGGGGGGTATGAGCAGTTCTTC. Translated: CATGSGTSGGYEQFF.

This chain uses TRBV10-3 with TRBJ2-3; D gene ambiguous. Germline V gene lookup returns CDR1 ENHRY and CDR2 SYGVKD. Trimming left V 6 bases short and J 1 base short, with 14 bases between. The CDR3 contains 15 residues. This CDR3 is CAIRPDLLRTDTQYF. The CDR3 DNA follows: TGTGCCATCAGGCCGGACCTCTTACGCACAGATACGCAGTATTTT.

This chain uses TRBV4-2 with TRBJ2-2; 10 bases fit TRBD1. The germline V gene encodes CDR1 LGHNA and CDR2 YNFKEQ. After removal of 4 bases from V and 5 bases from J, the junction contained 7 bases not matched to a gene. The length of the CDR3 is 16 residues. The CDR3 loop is CASSPGGQGVTGELFF. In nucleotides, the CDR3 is TGTGCCAGCAGCCCGGGCGGACAGGGGGTAACCGGGGAGCTGTTTTTT.